The source of this TCR beta chain is a study of blood T cell repertoires in COVID-19. Overall study context: Both acute and convalescent COVID-19 samples were obtained from the United States, Italy and Spain. Sources were T cells, B-cell-depleted T cells, or PBMCs; the material itself was cDNA or gDNA.

Living in under 30 US areas, the participants were between roughly 18 and 95 years of age. Donors in Cohort 3 who had recovered were those with two negative PCRs, healthcare professional clearance, or resolution of their symptoms. CDR3 size: 13 residues. V lost 8 bases and J lost 13; bases outside the gene matches: 14. Germline V gene sequence: CDR1 SEHNR, CDR2 FQNEAQ (reference sequence). Data came from immunoSEQ multiplex PCR; TCRdb stores just in-frame clones and leaves some out. The sample includes 180,000 or so clones, over 75% of them seen just once. The receptor comes from a man aged 50 to 60 who had recovered from COVID-19. Source material: PBMCs or T cells enriched from blood (not recorded which). The rearrangement joins TRBV7-9 to TRBJ1-2, with 9 bases aligning to TRBD1. CDR3 protein: CASAFRDRASCTF. The CDR3 DNA follows: TGTGCCAGCGCCTTCCGGGACAGGGCTTCTTGCACCTTC.